This TCR beta chain was retrieved from a study of cytomegalovirus exposure and HLA in healthy donors. Across the study: Sequencing of roughly 180 million T cells in an earlier analysis found 95 million to 120 million unique TCR beta sequences.

V was pared by 6 bases and J by 1 base, with 12 bases between. From germline, CDR1 is SEHNR and CDR2 FQNEAQ (reference sequence). This CDR3 has 14 residues. A single count supports this clone. The antigen remains unidentified. 60 Vbeta and 13 Jbeta primers were used in PCR. Assay used: immunoSEQ multiplex PCR; TCRdb lists only in-frame clones, some missing. The sample holds approximately 140,000 clones; approximately 79% are singletons and the top ten take about 10%. Findings of the study overall: In a later analysis, CMV-associated beta chains were mostly HLA-associated, it appeared. A later analysis by the authors found several of the most significant clusters apparently linked to common viral pathogens.

The origin of this receptor is a woman aged 45-65 years in good health and CMV-seropositive. The sample taken for sequencing was PBMCs. The chain has TRBV7-9 and TRBJ2-5; D may be TRBD2 (5 bases). The CDR3: CASRAGLFQETQYF. The CDR3 bases are TGTGCCAGCAGAGCAGGACTTTTCCAAGAGACCCAGTACTTC.